One sample yielded the 16 T cell receptor beta chains listed below, sequenced in a study of blood T cells in healthy people across ages. A second PCR, run for 7 to 11 cycles, used a sample-barcoded 5' primer plus a J-beta primer mix. TCRdb fed the 5' RACE reads into MiXCR, producing one record per CDR3 protein. This table has hundreds of thousands of distinct CDR3 sequences, around 50% appearing once. Source material: blood. These receptors all stem from a middle-aged man in good health.

Only a few counts were recorded for this clonotype. The chain is built from TRBV7-3 and TRBJ2-1; no definite D call. The CDR3 consists of 13 residues. Germline CDR1 and CDR2: SGHTA and FQGTGA. V lost 5 bases, J lost 5 bases, and 10 bases lay in between. In DNA, the CDR3 is TGTGCCAGCAGCATTAATCGAGACAATGAGCAGTTCTTC. Its translation is CASSINRDNEQFF.

The V call is TRBV5-1, the J call TRBJ2-7; 9 bases are a match to TRBD1. CDR1 and CDR2 (germline): SGHRS, YFSETQ. The CDR3 spans 14 residues. Germline trimming cut 5 bases from V and 0 bases from J; bases unmatched to any gene: 3. This chain's CDR3 is CASRWDRVSYEQYF. The CDR3 DNA is TGCGCCAGCAGATGGGACAGGGTCTCCTACGAGCAGTACTTC. The complete variable domain, with remaining parts taken from reference TRBV5-1 and TRBJ2-7, reads KAGVTQTPRYLIKTRGQQVTLSCSPISGHRSVSWYQQTPGQGLQFLFEYFSETQRNKGNFPGRFSGRQFSNSRSEMNVSTLELGDSALYLCASRWDRVSYEQYFGPGTRLTVT.

CDR3 loop: CSARSGTSGSMYEQYF. The CDR3 coding sequence is TGCAGTGCTAGGTCCGGGACTAGCGGGAGTATGTACGAGCAGTACTTC. The V gene is TRBV20-1, the J gene TRBJ2-7; 14 bases map to TRBD2. Trimming at V came to 3 bases and at J to 4 bases, leaving 8 bases not matched to a gene. CDR3 length: 16 amino acids. Germline V CDR1 and CDR2: DFQATT, SNEGSKA (reference sequence).

This chain links TRBV28 with TRBJ2-5; the D call may be TRBD1 or TRBD2 (5 bases each). CDR3 size: 17 residues. Germline V lookup: CDR1 MDHEN, CDR2 SYDVKM. V shed 7 bases and J shed 0 bases, with 21 bases lying between them. The CDR3 protein is CASTPYPVGTYQETQYF. In nucleotides, the CDR3 is TGTGCCAGCACCCCATATCCCGTAGGGACGTACCAAGAGACCCAGTACTTC.

CDR3 protein: CSVEVRKLAGYTF. CDR3 nucleotide sequence: TGCAGCGTTGAAGTTAGGAAACTGGCTGGCTACACCTTC. The chain links TRBV29-1 to TRBJ1-2; unclear D gene. The CDR3 totals 13 residues. Germline V gene lookup returns CDR1 SQVTM and CDR2 ANQGSEA. The V end lost 1 base, the J end lost 7 bases, and 13 bases lay between the germline ends. Variable domain in full (rest from reference TRBV29-1 and TRBJ1-2): SAVISQKPSRDICQRGTSLTIQCQVDSQVTMMFWYRQQPGQSLTLIATANQGSEATYESGFVIDKFPISRPNLTFSTLTVSNMSPEDSSIYLCSVEVRKLAGYTFGSGTRLTVV.

This rearrangement joins TRBV4-2 to TRBJ2-3, with 9 bases matching TRBD2. In germline, CDR1 is LGHNA, CDR2 YNFKEQ. The CDR3 is 15 amino acids. Trimming took 0 bases from V and 7 from J; bases not matched to a gene: 5. In DNA, the CDR3 is TGTGCCAGCAGCCAAGAGACGCGGGGGGGGAATACGCAGTATTTT. Encoded protein: CASSQETRGGNTQYF.

This rearrangement joins TRBV18 to TRBJ2-5; D perhaps matches TRBD1 (6 bases). The J call may be faulty, since TRBJ2-7 better matches the DNA end. The CDR3 runs 13 residues. CDR1 is KGHSH, CDR2 LQKENI, per germline. The CDR3 bases are TGTGCCAGCTCAACCCTACAGGGTCACGAGCAGTACTTC. It is translated as CASSTLQGHEQYF.

The chain employs TRBV18 and TRBJ2-3, with a possible D match to TRBD2 (6 bases). Trimming took 3 bases from V and 6 from J, leaving 13 bases between them. The germline CDR1 and CDR2 sequences are KGHSH and LQKENI. This CDR3 spans 14 amino acids. The CDR3 is CASSPDRGSDTQYF. The CDR3 bases are TGTGCCAGCTCACCGGACCGGGGGTCGGATACGCAGTATTTT.

CDR3 DNA sequence: TGCGCCAGCAGCCAAGATCAGCGTCCGGGACAGGGGAGCGAGCAGTACTTC. As protein: CASSQDQRPGQGSEQYF. The genes are TRBV4-3 and TRBJ2-4; the match to TRBD1 covers 10 bases. The J call could be wrong; TRBJ2-7 is a better fit for the DNA end. Germline CDR1 and CDR2: LGHNA and YSLEER. The CDR3 has 17 residues.

The count of this clonotype is one. The rearrangement links TRBV5-1 to TRBJ2-2; maybe TRBD2 (5 bases). Trimming took off 0 bases at V and 6 bases at J, with 12 bases between the two ends. There are 15 residues in the CDR3. Germline V gene sequence: CDR1 SGHRS, CDR2 YFSETQ. CDR3 amino acids: CASSLARLASGELFF. In DNA form, the CDR3 reads TGCGCCAGCAGCTTGGCTCGTCTAGCTTCCGGGGAGCTGTTTTTT. Variable domain in full (rest from reference TRBV5-1 and TRBJ2-2): KAGVTQTPRYLIKTRGQQVTLSCSPISGHRSVSWYQQTPGQGLQFLFEYFSETQRNKGNFPGRFSGRQFSNSRSEMNVSTLELGDSALYLCASSLARLASGELFFGEGSRLTVL.

The rearrangement links TRBV29-1 to TRBJ2-1, with TRBD2 matching over 7 bases. The CDR3 consists of 15 residues. V was clipped by 5 bases and J by 4 bases; unmatched bases: 11. CDR1 and CDR2 (germline): SQVTM, ANQGSEA. The CDR3 reads CSVLGGDGYYNEQFF. CDR3 DNA sequence: TGCAGCGTTTTGGGGGGGGACGGATATTACAATGAGCAGTTCTTC.

This clonotype has ten or more counts. The rearrangement links TRBV20-1 to TRBJ2-7; D might be TRBD2 (5 bases). Germline assignment: CDR1 DFQATT and CDR2 SNEGSKA (reference sequence). The CDR3 extends over 12 amino acids. V dropped 4 bases and J dropped 6 bases, with 13 bases sitting between them. In nucleotides, the CDR3 is TGCAGTGCTACCTCCACGGGGTTCGAGCAGTACTTC. Its translation: CSATSTGFEQYF.

The chain carries TRBV6-6 and TRBJ1-5; 11 bases agree with TRBD1. Germline V gene sequence: CDR1 MNHNY, CDR2 SVGAGI (reference sequence). CDR3 length: 14 residues. V lost 8 bases to trimming and J lost 7 bases; unmatched junction nucleotides: 7. The chain's CDR3 is CASRLGQGEQPQHF. CDR3 nucleotides: TGTGCCAGCCGTCTGGGACAGGGGGAACAGCCCCAGCATTTT.

The rearrangement links TRBV5-1 to TRBJ2-3, with 7 bases fitting TRBD2. The CDR3 is made up of 14 amino acids. Germline CDR1 and CDR2: SGHRS and YFSETQ. Unmatched junction bases numbered 9, after V lost 5 bases and J lost 6 bases. For the CDR3, the DNA is TGCGCCAGCAGTCTGGGGGAGGGCCACGATACGCAGTATTTT. Protein product: CASSLGEGHDTQYF.

The rearrangement uses TRBV14 and TRBJ2-5; D is unresolved. Trimming pared 5 bases from V and 0 bases from J, leaving 13 bases between. CDR3 length: 15 amino acids. CDR1 and CDR2 (germline): SGHDN, FVKESK. The CDR3 spells CASSAVGVDQETQYF. DNA for the CDR3: TGTGCCAGCAGCGCCGTTGGGGTTGACCAAGAGACCCAGTACTTC.

This rearrangement joins TRBV12-3 or TRBV12-4 to TRBJ2-5; 11 positions match TRBD1. The J call may be in error: the DNA end matches TRBJ2-7 better. This CDR3 contains 14 residues. CDR3: CASTFKGTGGEQYF. CDR3 bases: TGTGCCAGCACCTTCAAGGGGACAGGGGGCGAGCAGTACTTC.